This T cell receptor (beta chain) was recorded in a study of early stage breast cancer tumors (TCRdb year 2017). Study-wide context: Of the roughly 17 invasive breast tumors, eleven to twelve were found to be estrogen receptor-positive, progesterone receptor-positive and HER2-negative. Of the approximately twelve ER+/PR+/HER2- tumors, eight were classified as invasive ductal carcinomas and four as invasive lobular carcinomas. On average, each sample got 7.5 to 10-fold read coverage. Across all samples, approximately 2,500,000 templates representing about 1,100,000 unique clonotypes were detected. The paper's findings and limits, for the study overall: About 2.5-fold higher T cell density and higher clonality were observed in tumors than in adjacent normal breast tissue. Repertoires from blood and normal breast were more alike than repertoires from blood and tumor, and in about 85% of the 16 patients, comparing each tissue with blood separated tumor from normal. Enriched TCRB sequences shared across patients were mostly commonly generated sequences, unlikely to play an important role in the tumor microenvironment. Bulk genomic DNA sequencing of unsorted cells missed chain pairing and functional markers such as CD4, CD8 and FOXP3. Because the cohort was small, a breakdown by tumor subtype could not be done.

Two independent genomic DNA replicates were amplified for each sample, with around 0.5 ug used for blood and approximately 1.5 ug for tumor or normal breast. TCRB sequencing of genomic DNA was carried out with the ImmunoSeq Intro kit according to the manufacturer's instructions. The multiplex PCR ran for 30 to 35 cycles using proprietary primers and spike-in control sequences for absolute quantification. Single-end 150-bp reads were used to sequence an 87-bp fragment covering the CDR3 and the flanking V and J genes. Seven samples, each with two replicates, were multiplexed per lane of an Illumina MiSeq using version 3.0 chemistry. In the authors' own workflow: The vendor's proprietary pipeline handled the raw data processing, merging both replicates into a single result for each sample. A clonotype was defined as productive rearrangements that share the same V-gene family, CDR3 amino acid sequence and J-gene segment. To compute clonality, the normalized Shannon entropy (Pielou evenness) of TCRB abundances was subtracted from 1. T cell density was estimated by dividing total templates by the number of input cells inferred from the DNA input amount. Recon, run with its default parameters, was used to estimate overall repertoire diversity and clonality. A clonotype counted as tumor-enriched if its abundance in tumor exceeded 0.1% and was at least 32-fold higher than its abundance in normal breast. Held by TCRdb, this immuneACCESS table contains in-frame sequences only and omits some clones. Under half of the omission traces to an unresolved V gene where checked; the cause of the rest is unknown. D and trimming were read from the DNA, whereas the V and J calls and clone size are those reported in that table. This sample comprises some 30,000 clones, around four fifths of them detected only once. The top ten hold over 8.5% of the sample.

The study profiled bulk TCR beta-chain repertoires in matched peripheral blood, tumor and adjacent normal breast tissue taken from over 15 patients with early-stage breast cancer. Before surgery, roughly 4.5-11 mL of whole blood was collected in EDTA tubes and processed within 2 hours. Ficoll-Paque centrifugation in SepMate-50 tubes was used to isolate peripheral blood mononuclear cells. PBMCs were cryopreserved in about 90% FBS with approximately 10% DMSO in aliquots of about 1.8 to 4 million cells and stored in liquid nitrogen. The Qiagen AllPrep DNA/RNA Mini kit was used for genomic DNA extraction. The germline V gene encodes CDR1 KGHSH and CDR2 LQKENI. The CDR3 spans 13 residues, from the cysteine through the phenylalanine. CDR3 DNA is the only sequence kept; it has 39 bases, read in frame from the first base. Trimming at the junction amounts to 9 bases on V and 5 bases on J, and the germline ends lie 14 bases apart.

The sample holds one count of this clone. The specificity of this receptor is unknown. The record has no base qualities; no much larger clone is one base away. The rearrangement combines TRBV18 with TRBJ2-4; the D gene assignment is perhaps TRBD1 or TRBD2, with each matching 6 bases. What was sequenced was blood. The sequence was obtained from a person aged 50-59 years with breast cancer. For the CDR3, the sequence is CASSLGGQNIQYF. The DNA is TGTGCCAGTTCTTTGGGGGGCCAAAACATTCAGTACTTC.